The 25 T cell receptor beta chains reported below all come from one sample, sequenced in a study of T cell clonality in common variable immunodeficiency (dated by TCRdb to the mid-2010s). Library creation used the immunoSEQ multiplex PCR assay. TCRdb carries this immuneACCESS record with in-frame sequences only. Its versions omit some clonotypes, under half of them owing to an unresolved V gene in the studies checked, with the rest unexplained. The sample comprises about 81,000 clones, and every one was counted more than once. The ten largest account for around 0.82% of the sample. Material for sequencing was peripheral blood mononuclear cells. All receptors come from a person aged 18-70 years in good health.

With respect to this clone: The CDR3 end is not reached by the read, which stops 3 residues before it; the germline J gene fills it in. This rearrangement joins TRBV6-2 or TRBV6-3 to TRBJ2-7; the D gene is possibly TRBD2 (5 bases). The CDR3 spans 14 residues. The V end was cut by 6 bases, the J end by 2 bases, with 14 bases between. The germline gives CDR1 MNHEY, CDR2 SVGEGT. The CDR3 region is CASSLLSGAYEQYF. The covered CDR3 bases are TGTGCCAGCAGCCTCCTTTCCGGGGCCTACGAG.

Ten or more counts support this clone. The missing CDR3 end, 3 residues past where the read stops, is filled in from the germline J gene. The chain links TRBV7-2 to TRBJ2-7, with D possibly matching TRBD2 (6 bases). V lost 5 bases and J lost 1, with 12 bases in between. Germline V gene sequence: CDR1 SGHTA, CDR2 FQGNSA. The CDR3 is made up of 14 amino acids. CDR3 DNA, as far as it was read: TGTGCCAGCAGCCCGGTAGCGGCGTCCTACGAG. It yields the protein CASSPVAASYE. In full, the CDR3 reads CASSPVAASYEQYF.

This clone has ten or more counts. Read data end 3 residues before the CDR3 end; the end is taken from the germline J gene. The J gene is TRBJ1-5, the V gene TRBV20-1; D gene ambiguous. Germline V lookup: CDR1 DFQATT, CDR2 SNEGSKA (reference sequence). The CDR3 is 13 amino acids. Trimming pared 0 bases from V and 3 bases from J, leaving 6 bases between. CDR3 in amino acids: CSARDSVNQPQHF. The DNA read from the CDR3 is TGCAGTGCTAGAGATTCGGTCAATCAGCCC.

This clone has at least ten counts. With the read ending 3 residues before the CDR3 end, the germline J gene is used to fill in that end. The chain uses TRBV7-2 and TRBJ2-7, with D unclear. Trimming pared 0 bases from V and 1 base from J, leaving 4 bases between. The CDR3 is made up of 13 amino acids. Germline CDR1 and CDR2: SGHTA and FQGNSA. The CDR3 region is CASSLAGSYEQYF. Incomplete CDR3 DNA: TGTGCCAGCAGCTTAGCAGGGTCCTACGAG.

This clone appeared many times. Read data end 3 residues before the CDR3 end; the end is taken from the germline J gene. This sequence joins TRBV7-3 and TRBJ2-3; no definite D call. Trimming removed 3 bases at V and 0 bases at J, with 7 bases between. CDR1 SGHTA and CDR2 FQGTGA come from the germline V gene. The CDR3 contains 14 residues. The CDR3 loop is CASSLATSTDTQYF. The covered CDR3 bases are TGTGCCAGCAGCTTGGCGACTAGCACAGATACG.

This clone was recorded at least ten times. The read is 3 residues too short to cover the CDR3 end, so that end is filled in from the germline J gene. The chain is built from TRBV20-1 and TRBJ2-1, with TRBD2 matching over 8 bases. CDR1 DFQATT and CDR2 SNEGSKA come from the germline V gene (reference sequence). The trim removed 8 bases at V and 4 bases at J, leaving 7 bases unmatched. This CDR3 region has 13 residues. Partial CDR3 DNA: TGCAGTTCAGCGGGAGTATCATACAATGAG. It encodes CSSAGVSYNE. The whole CDR3 sequence is CSSAGVSYNEQFF.

This clone was detected ten times or more. The DNA ends 3 residues before the CDR3 does, and the rest of the CDR3 is filled in from the germline J gene. V and J are TRBV6-2 or TRBV6-3 and TRBJ1-2; D perhaps matches TRBD1 (6 bases). This CDR3 has 15 residues. Germline V gene data show CDR1 as MNHEY and CDR2 as SVGEGT. V was trimmed by 6 bases and J by 0 bases, leaving 14 bases between them. CDR3 bases read: TGTGCCAGCAGGGGCCCCCGGACAGCTAACTATGGC. Translating it yields CASRGPRTANYG. The entire CDR3 is CASRGPRTANYGYTF.

This clone has ten or more counts. The read ends 3 residues shy of where the CDR3 ends; the end is completed using the germline J gene. The chain joins TRBV18 to TRBJ2-5, with 8 nucleotides matching TRBD1. The CDR3 is 16 residues long. The ends lost 5 bases at V and 5 bases at J; junction bases unmatched: 13. The germline CDR1 and CDR2 sequences are KGHSH and LQKENI. CDR3: CASSASRAGGAETQYF. The DNA read from the CDR3 is TGTGCCAGCTCAGCAAGTCGGGCAGGGGGCGCGGAGACC.

Many counts were recorded for this clone. CDR3 DNA (partial): TGCCAGGTAAAGGCCTACAATGAG. Translation: CQVKAYNE. The full CDR3 sequence reads CQVKAYNEQFF. The chain is built from TRBV29-1 and TRBJ2-1; D is undetermined. The read ends 3 residues before the CDR3 terminus; that terminus is restored from the germline J gene. The germline V gene encodes CDR1 SQVTM and CDR2 ANQGSEA. CDR3 size: 11 residues.

This clone was counted at least ten times. The read comes to an end 3 residues before the CDR3 does, leaving the germline J gene to fill in the end. The V and J genes are TRBV23-1 and TRBJ2-5; no firm D call. TRBV23-1 is labeled an ORF, and its function is uncertain. This CDR3 is 14 amino acids long. Between the trimmed V and J ends, which lost 0 bases and 4 bases, there was a span of 9 bases. CDR3 region: CASSQSVRVETQYF. CDR3 DNA (partial): TGCGCCAGCAGTCAATCGGTAAGGGTAGAGACC.

This clone occurred many times. The read halts 3 residues ahead of the CDR3 end, with the missing end drawn from the germline J gene. J is TRBJ1-1 and V is TRBV12-5; weak D call: TRBD1 (5 bases). The CDR3 is made up of 13 amino acids. Per the germline V gene, CDR1 is LGHNT and CDR2 is FRNRAP. The V end lost 1 base, the J end lost 5 bases, and 8 bases lay between the germline ends. The CDR3 sequence is CASGLADRTEAFF. CDR3 DNA (partial): TGTGCTAGTGGTTTGGCAGACAGAACTGAA.

This clone appeared many times. The read gets to within 3 residues of the CDR3 end, and the germline J gene fills in the rest. The V and J genes are TRBV7-3 and TRBJ2-3, with TRBD2 matching 8 bases. V lost 4 bases, J lost 3 bases, and 6 bases stayed unmatched. Germline V gives CDR1 SGHTA, CDR2 FQGTGA. The CDR3 consists of 15 residues. CDR3 DNA, as far as it was read: TGTGCCAGCAGCTCGGGGGGGGCGGTAACAGATACG. Encoded protein: CASSSGGAVTDT. The CDR3 in its entirety is CASSSGGAVTDTQYF. Using reference TRBV7-3 and TRBJ2-3 for the parts outside the CDR3, the full variable domain is GAGVSQTPSNKVTEKGKYVELRCDPISGHTALYWYRQSLGQGPEFLIYFQGTGAADDSGLPNDRFFAVRPEGSVSTLKIQRTERGDSAVYLCASSSGGAVTDTQYFGPGTRLTVL.

The sample holds many counts of this clone. The germline gene is not matched at one end of the junction; a read error may be the cause. The read comes to an end 3 residues before the CDR3 does, leaving the germline J gene to fill in the end. The chain carries TRBV7-3 and TRBJ2-5, with D possibly matching TRBD1 (5 bases). The CDR3 spans 16 residues. CDR1 is SGHTA, CDR2 FQGTGA, per germline. CDR3 amino acids: CASSLTFRAGQETQYF. CDR3 bases read: TGTGCCAGCAGTTTAACCTTCAGGGCCGGGCAAGAGACC.

This clone was seen at least ten times. The read stops 3 residues short of the end of the CDR3; the missing end is completed from the germline J gene. The chain uses TRBV7-8 and TRBJ1-1; the match to TRBD1 covers 7 bases. Per the germline V gene, CDR1 is SGHVS and CDR2 is FQNEAQ. V was clipped by 5 bases and J by 1 base; unmatched bases: 1. The CDR3 totals 13 residues. The CDR3 sequence is CASSRTGNTEAFF. The part of the CDR3 DNA that was read is TGTGCCAGCAGCAGGACAGGGAACACTGAA.

As for this clone: The read finishes 3 residues shy of the CDR3 end, and the germline J gene is used to complete it. This sequence joins TRBV20-1 and TRBJ1-6, with TRBD1 as a possible D gene (5 bases). Trimming stripped 5 bases from V and 1 base from J, with 15 bases between. The CDR3 sequence is 16 residues long. In germline, CDR1 is DFQATT, CDR2 SNEGSKA (reference sequence). CDR3 loop: CSAGYDSRSYNSPLHF. CDR3 DNA, as far as it was read: TGCAGTGCTGGGTACGACAGCAGATCCTATAATTCACCC.

Many counts were recorded for this clone. Sequencing ends 3 residues short of the CDR3 end; the germline J gene provides the rest. The V call is TRBV29-1, the J call TRBJ1-1, with 8 bases aligning to TRBD1. Germline lookup yields CDR1 SQVTM and CDR2 ANQGSEA. The CDR3 consists of 12 residues. Unmatched junction bases numbered 5, after V lost 6 bases and J lost 5 bases. This chain's CDR3 is CSVRTGFTEAFF. The CDR3 DNA, read in part, is TGCAGCGTGAGGACAGGGTTTACTGAA. Drawing the rest from reference TRBV29-1 and TRBJ1-1, the complete variable domain is SAVISQKPSRDICQRGTSLTIQCQVDSQVTMMFWYRQQPGQSLTLIATANQGSEATYESGFVIDKFPISRPNLTFSTLTVSNMSPEDSSIYLCSVRTGFTEAFFGQGTRLTVV.

This clone has a count of ten or more. From the germline J gene comes the end of the CDR3, since the read stops 3 residues before it. This chain links TRBV19 with TRBJ2-1, with unresolved D. The CDR3 contains 14 residues. Germline CDR1 and CDR2: LNHDA and SQIVND (reference sequence). Trimming took 8 bases from V and 7 from J, leaving 18 bases between them. The sequenced CDR3 bases are TGTGCCAGTTCTAATATAGGCGGATTAAATGAG. This translates into CASSNIGGLNE. The complete CDR3 protein is CASSNIGGLNEQFF.

This clone occurred many times. The read terminates 3 residues ahead of where the CDR3 ends, so the germline J gene completes it. The gene calls are TRBV4-1 and TRBJ1-1; D may be TRBD1 (6 bases). CDR3 length: 17 amino acids. V lost 0 bases to trimming and J lost 4 bases, with 18 bases between them. Germline V CDR1 and CDR2: MGHRA, YSYEKL. The CDR3 sequence is CASSQEGGARASTEAFF. The sequenced CDR3 bases are TGCGCCAGCAGCCAAGAAGGGGGGGCTAGAGCCAGCACTGAA.

This clone was seen at least ten times. CDR3 sequence reads: CASSLGSADEQYF. The part of the CDR3 DNA that was read is TGTGCCAGCAGCTTAGGGTCCGCAGACGAG. The chain has TRBV7-8 and TRBJ2-7; D unresolved. The read falls 3 residues short of the CDR3 end, and the missing part is taken from the germline J gene. Deletions cut 1 base from V and 5 bases from J, with 9 bases between. This CDR3 is built from 13 residues. Germline assignment: CDR1 SGHVS and CDR2 FQNEAQ.

In this sample, this clone turned up many times. The read comes to an end 3 residues before the CDR3 does, leaving the germline J gene to fill in the end. V usage is TRBV5-4 and J usage is TRBJ2-1, with 12 bases matching TRBD1. Per germline, CDR1 SGHNT and CDR2 YYREEE (reference sequence). This CDR3 is 15 amino acids long. V was clipped by 5 bases and J by 6 bases; unmatched bases: 6. Partial CDR3 DNA: TGTGCCAGCAGGTGGGGACAGGGGGCGTTCAATGAG. It yields the protein CASRWGQGAFNE. The whole CDR3 region reads CASRWGQGAFNEQFF.

This clone was recorded at least ten times. The CDR3 goes on 3 residues after the read ends, and that part is filled in from the germline J gene. The rearrangement links TRBV19 to TRBJ2-2, with 8 nucleotides matching TRBD2. V lost 7 bases to trimming and J lost 6 bases; unmatched junction nucleotides: 1. From germline, CDR1 is LNHDA and CDR2 SQIVND (reference sequence). This CDR3 contains 12 residues. The DNA read from the CDR3 is TGTGCCAGTAACGGGGGGGCCGGGGAG. It is translated as CASNGGAGE. The entire CDR3 is CASNGGAGELFF. Complete variable domain (other parts from reference TRBV19 and TRBJ2-2): DGGITQSPKYLFRKEGQNVTLSCEQNLNHDAMYWYRQDPGQGLRLIYYSQIVNDFQKGDIAEGYSVSREKKESFPLTVTSAQKNPTAFYLCASNGGAGELFFGEGSRLTVL.

This clone has at least ten counts. With the read ending 3 residues before the CDR3 end, the germline J gene is used to fill in that end. The genes are TRBV20-1 and TRBJ2-5; 8 bases agree with TRBD2. Germline-derived CDR1 and CDR2 are DFQATT and SNEGSKA (reference sequence). V was clipped by 3 bases and J by 7 bases; unmatched bases: 7. The CDR3 totals 13 residues. This chain's CDR3 is CSARGNSGMTQYF. The CDR3 bases that were read are TGCAGTGCTAGGGGTAATAGCGGGATGACC.

The sample holds many counts of this clone. From the germline J gene comes the end of the CDR3, since the read stops 3 residues before it. V is TRBV20-1 and J is TRBJ2-2, with 10 bases fitting TRBD2. Unmatched junction bases numbered 2, after V lost 6 bases and J lost 1 base. The germline V gene has CDR1 DFQATT and CDR2 SNEGSKA (reference sequence). The CDR3 contains 14 residues. The CDR3 protein is CSAGLAVNTGELFF. The sequenced part of the CDR3 DNA is TGCAGTGCCGGACTAGCGGTGAACACCGGGGAG.

This clone was counted only a few times. The CDR3 end is not reached by the read, which stops 3 residues before it; the germline J gene fills it in. The chain combines TRBV7-2 with TRBJ2-3; 8 bases map to TRBD2. The CDR3 has 15 residues. Losses at the gene ends were 1 base for V and 4 bases for J; bases not matched to a gene: 4. Germline V CDR1 and CDR2: SGHTA, FQGNSA. The CDR3: CASSLVRGGADTQYF. The CDR3 DNA, read in part, is TGTGCCAGCAGCTTAGTTCGGGGGGGGGCAGATACG.

This clone was seen ten or more times. The CDR3 end is not reached by the read, which stops 3 residues before it; the germline J gene fills it in. This chain links TRBV29-1 with TRBJ1-5; TRBD1 matches at 7 bases. Germline CDR1 SQVTM, CDR2 ANQGSEA. The ends lost 5 bases at V and 2 bases at J; junction bases unmatched: 3. This CDR3 spans 13 amino acids. CDR3 loop: CSVRTGGNQPQHF. The sequenced part of the CDR3 DNA is TGCAGCGTTAGAACAGGGGGCAATCAGCCC.